This TCR beta chain was recovered during a study of blood T cell repertoires in COVID-19. The repertoire was sequenced with immunoSEQ multiplex PCR; TCRdb's copy has only in-frame clones and lacks some. The sample has 25,000 to 35,000 clones, about 84% seen once. The length of the CDR3 is 16 residues. V lost 6 bases to trimming and J lost 2 bases; unmatched junction nucleotides: 11. Germline V gene sequence: CDR1 SGHTA, CDR2 FQGNSA. This sequence originates from a woman over 75 with acute or convalescent COVID-19. This chain joins TRBV7-2 and TRBJ2-3, with 7 bases identical to TRBD2. Sequencing was done on a sample of peripheral blood. The CDR3 coding sequence is TGTGCCAGCAGACCAGCGGGACTGGCACACACAGATACGCAGTATTTT. It codes for CASRPAGLAHTDTQYF. The variable domain in full, with the rest retrieved from reference TRBV7-2 and TRBJ2-3, is GAGVSQSPSNKVTEKGKDVELRCDPISGHTALYWYRQSLGQGLEFLIYFQGNSAPDKSGLPSDRFSAERTGGSVSTLTIQRTQQEDSAVYLCASRPAGLAHTDTQYFGPGTRLTVL.